This is a list of T cell receptor beta chains from one sample in a study of response to subunit inactivated influenza vaccine. TCRdb used MiXCR to reprocess the RT-PCR reads, holding one entry per CDR3 protein. The repertoire holds about 780,000 distinct CDR3 sequences, with approximately 17% as singletons. Sequenced material: PBMCs from blood, taken about 5 days after vaccination. Receptors were obtained from a man in his fifties or sixties who received an inactivated influenza vaccine. CDR3s include the opening cysteine and the closing phenylalanine or tryptophan. The order of the fields is V gene, J gene, clone size, D gene, CDR3 protein, CDR3 DNA. D genes are given only for firm matches. Some rows have no size entry. The others give once, few or many, or a class for an expanded clone.

V: TRBV5-1
J: TRBJ2-5
size: NA
D: NA
CDR3: CASSLEGLQETQYF
DNA: TGCGCCAGCAGCTTGGAAGGTCTACAAGAGACCCAGTACTTC

V: TRBV2
J: TRBJ1-1
size: few
D: NA
CDR3: CASSATGMMAFF
DNA: TGTGCCAGCAGTGCGACGGGGATGATGGCTTTCTTT

V: TRBV7-2
J: TRBJ1-2
size: NA
D: TRBD1
CDR3: CASPGTGGGGYTF
DNA: TGTGCCAGTCCCGGGACAGGGGGCGGGGGCTACACCTTC

V: TRBV5-1
J: TRBJ1-2
size: few
D: NA
CDR3: CASSPVRTVSYGYTF
DNA: TGCGCCAGCAGCCCGGTCCGGACAGTCTCTTATGGCTACACCTTC

V: TRBV7-9
J: TRBJ2-6
size: many
D: NA
CDR3: CASGDSGANVLTF
DNA: TGTGCCAGTGGAGACTCTGGGGCCAACGTCCTGACTTTC

V: TRBV4-3
J: TRBJ2-1
size: NA
D: NA
CDR3: CASSPVALGLEYNEQFF
DNA: TGCGCCAGCAGCCCAGTCGCCCTAGGACTCGAGTACAATGAGCAGTTCTTC

V: TRBV12-3/TRBV12-4
J: TRBJ1-1
size: few
D: NA
CDR3: CASTLDSVGASSEAFF
DNA: TGTGCCAGCACGCTCGATTCAGTCGGGGCTTCTTCTGAAGCTTTCTTT

V: TRBV6-1
J: TRBJ1-4
size: NA
D: NA
CDR3: CASGGPSTNEKLFF
DNA: TGTGCCAGCGGGGGACCCTCAACTAATGAAAAACTGTTTTTT

V: TRBV4-3
J: TRBJ2-1
size: NA
D: NA
CDR3: CASSQFGPYNEQFF
DNA: TGCGCCAGCAGCCAATTCGGCCCCTACAATGAGCAGTTCTTC

V: TRBV20-1
J: TRBJ2-7
size: NA
D: TRBD2
CDR3: CSARGGLAREGSYEQYF
DNA: TGCAGTGCTAGAGGTGGGCTCGCGCGGGAGGGATCCTACGAGCAGTACTTC

V: TRBV20-1
J: TRBJ2-3
size: NA
D: TRBD1
CDR3: CSAETGQGYTDTQYF
DNA: TGCAGTGCTGAAACGGGACAGGGTTACACAGATACGCAGTATTTT

V: TRBV20-1
J: TRBJ1-2
size: few
D: NA
CDR3: CSARGGGGVDGYTF
DNA: TGCAGTGCTAGGGGAGGGGGAGGAGTGGATGGCTACACCTTC

V: TRBV27
J: TRBJ2-3
size: NA
D: NA
CDR3: CASSLLGFASTDTQYF
DNA: TGTGCCAGCAGTTTATTGGGCTTTGCTAGCACAGATACGCAGTATTTT

V: TRBV13
J: TRBJ2-1
size: NA
D: TRBD2
CDR3: CASRLSTGGRHEQFF
DNA: TGTGCCAGCAGACTGTCCACGGGAGGAAGGCATGAGCAGTTCTTC

V: TRBV4-2
J: TRBJ2-7
size: few
D: NA
CDR3: CASSQVGTSFHEQYF
DNA: TGTGCCAGCAGCCAAGTTGGAACTAGCTTCCACGAGCAGTACTTC

V: TRBV6-5
J: TRBJ2-5
size: few
D: TRBD1
CDR3: CASRGGEETQYF
DNA: TGTGCCAGCAGAGGGGGCGAAGAGACCCAGTACTTC

V: TRBV4-2
J: TRBJ2-7
size: many
D: TRBD2
CDR3: CASSLGTSGSSEQYF
DNA: TGTGCCAGCAGCCTTGGGACTAGCGGGAGCAGCGAGCAGTACTTC

V: TRBV20-1
J: TRBJ2-4
size: few
D: NA
CDR3: CSAPGGPKGAPKNIQYF
DNA: TGCAGTGCCCCAGGTGGCCCAAAGGGAGCCCCCAAAAACATTCAGTACTTC

V: TRBV29-1
J: TRBJ2-1
size: NA
D: NA
CDR3: CSVDATDRYNEQFF
DNA: TGCAGCGTTGATGCCACGGACAGATACAATGAGCAGTTCTTC

V: TRBV10-3
J: TRBJ2-7
size: many
D: TRBD1
CDR3: CAISGTESSYEQYF
DNA: TGTGCCATCAGCGGGACAGAGAGCTCCTACGAGCAGTACTTC

V: TRBV7-2
J: TRBJ2-2
size: few
D: TRBD1
CDR3: CASSLLGQGWLFF
DNA: TGTGCCAGCAGCTTACTTGGACAGGGCTGGCTGTTTTTT

V: TRBV7-9
J: TRBJ2-1
size: NA
D: NA
CDR3: CASSLGPGAGRYNEQFF
DNA: TGTGCCAGCAGCTTAGGGCCTGGGGCGGGGCGATACAATGAGCAGTTCTTC

V: TRBV20-1
J: TRBJ2-5
size: many
D: NA
CDR3: CSASRGTFEETQYF
DNA: TGCAGTGCTAGTCGCGGGACCTTCGAAGAGACCCAGTACTTC